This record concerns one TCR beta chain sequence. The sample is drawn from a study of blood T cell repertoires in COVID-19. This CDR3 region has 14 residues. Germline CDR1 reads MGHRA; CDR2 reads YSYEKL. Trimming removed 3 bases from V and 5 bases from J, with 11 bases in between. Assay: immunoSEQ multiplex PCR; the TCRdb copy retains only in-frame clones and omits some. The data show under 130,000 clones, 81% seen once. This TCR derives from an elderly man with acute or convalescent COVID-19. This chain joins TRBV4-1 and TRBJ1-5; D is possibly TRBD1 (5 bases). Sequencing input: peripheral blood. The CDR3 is CASSQTGGDQPQHF. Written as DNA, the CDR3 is TGCGCCAGCAGCCAGACGGGAGGGGATCAGCCCCAGCATTTT.